This T cell receptor (beta chain) is drawn from a study of CD8 T cells in Susac syndrome. The V end lost 5 bases, the J end lost 2 bases, and 11 bases lay between the germline ends. The CDR3 loop spans 14 amino acids. The RNA input was roughly 0.45 to 1 ug, and it was reverse transcribed with random hexamers. Multiplex PCR with immunoSEQ amplified the TCR beta CDR3 across 54 Vbeta and 13 Jbeta. MiXCR, applied by TCRdb to the immunoSEQ multiplex PCR reads, yields one record per CDR3 protein. The sample gives 200,000 or so distinct CDR3 sequences, around 95% of which show up once; about 0.093% is in the top ten. The sequenced target, TCR beta, came from blood CD8+ and CD4+ T cells. The multiple sclerosis controls comprised treatment-naive patients whose relapsing-remitting disease was stable or active. The TEMRA cells underwent FACS enrichment, while the CD8+ and CD4+ T cells underwent negative isolation.

This TCR was sampled from a human donor with multiple sclerosis. The sample was CD4+ T cells from PBMCs. The V gene is TRBV12-3 or TRBV12-4, the J gene TRBJ2-3; a possible D gene is TRBD2 (6 bases). CDR3: CASSAGGLTDTQYF. The CDR3 region has the DNA TGTGCCAGCAGTGCCGGGGGACTCACAGATACGCAGTATTTT.